Below, one T cell receptor beta chain is given with its context. The CDR3 consists of 15 residues. V was clipped by 8 bases and J by 2 bases; unmatched bases: 4. The germline CDR1 and CDR2 sequences are MGHDK and SYGVNS. This sample stems from a study of blood T cell repertoires in COVID-19. The method was immunoSEQ multiplex PCR; TCRdb's version includes in-frame clones alone and lacks a portion of them. The table lists some 150,000 clones, 65% to 85% of them singletons. This clonotype was sampled from a woman between 50 and 59 years old who had been exposed to COVID-19. This chain joins TRBV25-1 and TRBJ2-4, with TRBD1 identical over 12 bases. The source material was PBMCs or T cells enriched from blood (not recorded which). DNA of the CDR3: TGTGCCAGCGCACGGGACAGGGGGCCCAAAAACATTCAGTACTTC. Its protein product is CASARDRGPKNIQYF.